The TCR beta chain described here comes from a study of blood T cell repertoires in COVID-19. This CDR3 is 13 amino acids long. V was clipped by 7 bases and J by 1 base, with 10 bases between them. Looked up from germline, CDR1 is WNHNN and CDR2 is SYGVQD (reference sequence). Original analysis: Using reference gene primer amplification, nucleated cell counts were estimated. Profiled with immunoSEQ multiplex PCR; TCRdb holds only in-frame clones, not every one. V and J calls and clone size come straight from that table; D and trimming were deduced from the DNA. Found here are about 93,000 clones, approximately 86% of them singletons; the top ten hold around 20%. This clone was detected a few times.

This sequence joins TRBV10-1 and TRBJ1-1; D is perhaps TRBD1 (5 bases). The TCR comes from a woman over 75 with acute or convalescent COVID-19. Material for sequencing was peripheral blood. CDR3 region: CASKARENTEAFF. The CDR3 DNA sequence: TGCGCCAGCAAGGCCAGGGAGAACACTGAAGCTTTCTTT.